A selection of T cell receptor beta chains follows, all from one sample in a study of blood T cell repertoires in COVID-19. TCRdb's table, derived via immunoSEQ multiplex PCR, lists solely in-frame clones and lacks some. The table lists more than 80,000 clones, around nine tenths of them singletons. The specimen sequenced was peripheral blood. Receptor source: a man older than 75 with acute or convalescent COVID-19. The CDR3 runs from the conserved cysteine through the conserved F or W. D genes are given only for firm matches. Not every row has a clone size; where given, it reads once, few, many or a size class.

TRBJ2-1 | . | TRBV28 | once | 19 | TGTGCCAGCAGTTTAAGCGGGCTTAGAGGAGGGAGGTCCTACAATGAGCAGTTCTTC | CASSLSGLRGGRSYNEQFF
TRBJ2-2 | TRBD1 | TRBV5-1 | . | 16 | TGCGCCAGCAGCCCTGGAGACAGGGGGCATACCGGGGAGCTGTTTTTT | CASSPGDRGHTGELFF
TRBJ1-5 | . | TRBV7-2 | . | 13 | TGTGCCAGCAGCCTAGCGGGCTTTCAGCCCCAGCATTTT | CASSLAGFQPQHF
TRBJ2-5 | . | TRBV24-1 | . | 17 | TGTGCCACCAGTGATTCTGCCCCGACAACCTGGCAAGAGACCCAGTACTTC | CATSDSAPTTWQETQYF
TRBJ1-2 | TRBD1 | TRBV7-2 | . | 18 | TGTGCCAGCAGCTTTCTCGGGACAGGGGCCTTGGATCGCTATGGCTACACCTTC | CASSFLGTGALDRYGYTF
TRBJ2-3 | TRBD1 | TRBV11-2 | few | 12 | TGTGCCAGCAGCTCCGGCCCAGGGGGGCAGTATTTT | CASSSGPGGQYF
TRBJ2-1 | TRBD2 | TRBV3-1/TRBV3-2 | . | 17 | TGTGCCAGCAGCCGAGGGACTAGCGGGAGGGCCGGGAATGAGCAGTTCTTC | CASSRGTSGRAGNEQFF
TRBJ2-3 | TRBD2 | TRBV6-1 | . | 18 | TGTGCCAGCAGTGCACTTAGCGGGAGGGCTGTCAGCCCAGATACGCAGTATTTT | CASSALSGRAVSPDTQYF
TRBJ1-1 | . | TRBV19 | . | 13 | TGTGCCAGTAGCGGGGTAGAGAACACTGAAGCTTTCTTT | CASSGVENTEAFF
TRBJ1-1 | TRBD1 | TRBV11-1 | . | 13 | TGTGCCAGCAGCGCGACAGGGGTCCCTGAAGCTTTCTTT | CASSATGVPEAFF
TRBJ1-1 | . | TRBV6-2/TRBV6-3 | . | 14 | TGTGCCAGCAGCCAGCGGGCTGCGGACACTGAAGCTTTCTTT | CASSQRAADTEAFF
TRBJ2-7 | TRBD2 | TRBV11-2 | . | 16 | TGTGCCAGCAGCTTAGATGGAAGAGCGGGATCGGGCAGGCAGTACTTC | CASSLDGRAGSGRQYF
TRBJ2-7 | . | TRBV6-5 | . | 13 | TGTGCCATCCAGACCCTAGGCGCCTACGAGCAGTACTTC | CAIQTLGAYEQYF
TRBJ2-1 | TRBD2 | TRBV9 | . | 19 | TGTGCCAGCAGCGGCCAGGGACTAGCGGGAGGGAGCTCCTACAATGAGCAGTTCTTC | CASSGQGLAGGSSYNEQFF
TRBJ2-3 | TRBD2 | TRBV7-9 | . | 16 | TGTGCCAGCAGCTGGGGACTAGCGGGGGCGACAGATACGCAGTATTTT | CASSWGLAGATDTQYF
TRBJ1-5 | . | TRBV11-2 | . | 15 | TGTGCCAGCAGCTTAGGCAGGGCCGGCAATCAGCCCCAGCATTTT | CASSLGRAGNQPQHF
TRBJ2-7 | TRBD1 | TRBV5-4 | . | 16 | TGTGCCAGCAGCTTGGGATCCGGGACAGCCTTGCGGGAGCAGTACTTC | CASSLGSGTALREQYF
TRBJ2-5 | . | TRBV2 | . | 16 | TGTGCCAGCAGTGAAGCTGGGCAACAAACCCAAGAGACCCAGTACTTC | CASSEAGQQTQETQYF
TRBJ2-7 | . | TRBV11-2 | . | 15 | TGTGCCAGCAGCTTAACTGGCGGGCGGACCTACGAGCAGTACTTC | CASSLTGGRTYEQYF
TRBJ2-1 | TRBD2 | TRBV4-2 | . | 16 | TGTGCCAGCAGCCAAGAGCCGGCGGGAGGCGGGGGTGAGCAGTTCTTC | CASSQEPAGGGGEQFF
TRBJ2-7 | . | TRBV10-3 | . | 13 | TGTGCCATCAGCCCACAGGCCTCCTACGAGCAGTACTTC | CAISPQASYEQYF
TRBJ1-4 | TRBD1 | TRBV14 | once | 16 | TGTGCCAGCAGCGCACAGGGGGCGGCGGCTAATGAAAAACTGTTTTTT | CASSAQGAAANEKLFF
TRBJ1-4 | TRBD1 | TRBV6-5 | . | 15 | TGTGCCAGCAGTTCTCCGGGGACAGGCAGAGAAAAACTGTTTTTT | CASSSPGTGREKLFF
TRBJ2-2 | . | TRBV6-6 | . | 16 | TGTGCCAGCAGTCGCCCCAGGGGACCGGCCGGCGGGGAGCTGTTTTTT | CASSRPRGPAGGELFF
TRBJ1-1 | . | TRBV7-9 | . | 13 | TGTGCCAGCAGCTTAGAACAGGGAACTGAAGCTTTCTTT | CASSLEQGTEAFF
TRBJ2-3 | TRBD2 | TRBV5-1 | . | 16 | TGCGCCAGCAGCTTGGCCGGTAGCGGGTCGGGAGATACGCAGTATTTT | CASSLAGSGSGDTQYF
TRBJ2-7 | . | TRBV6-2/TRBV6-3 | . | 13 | TGTGCCAGCAGTTACGCTCAACAGACGAGAAAGTACTTC | CASSYAQQTRKYF
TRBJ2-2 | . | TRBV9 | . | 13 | TGTGCCAGCAGCGTATCAGGAACCGGGGAGCTGTTTTTT | CASSVSGTGELFF
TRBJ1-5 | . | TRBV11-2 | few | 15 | TGTGCCAGCAGCTTGGCCGGGCGGGGCAATCAGCCCCAGCATTTT | CASSLAGRGNQPQHF
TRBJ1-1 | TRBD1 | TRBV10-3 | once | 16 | TGTGCCATCAGTGAGCGACTCAGACAGGGTATGCCTGAAGCTTTCTTT | CAISERLRQGMPEAFF
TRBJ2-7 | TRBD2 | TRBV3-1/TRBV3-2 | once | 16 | TGTGCCAGCAGTCCTCCTTTACTAGCGGGAGTAGCCGAGCAGTACTTC | CASSPPLLAGVAEQYF
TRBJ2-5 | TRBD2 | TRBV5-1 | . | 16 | TGCGCCAGCAGCTTGGGAAGCGGGACCCGAGGGGAGACCCAGTACTTC | CASSLGSGTRGETQYF
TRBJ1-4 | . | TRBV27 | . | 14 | TGTGCCAGCAGTTTATCCCCGAGGGGGGAAAAACTGTTTTTT | CASSLSPRGEKLFF
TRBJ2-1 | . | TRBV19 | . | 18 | TGTGCCAGTACTGGGGGGGCTGGTTTAGCAGGTTCCTACAATGAGCAGTTCTTC | CASTGGAGLAGSYNEQFF
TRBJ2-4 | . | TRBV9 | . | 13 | TGTGCCAGCAGCGTATCACCCAACTACATTCAGTACTTC | CASSVSPNYIQYF
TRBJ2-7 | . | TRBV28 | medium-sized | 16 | TGTGCCAGCAGTTTACATCTAGCGACCCTCTCCTACGAGCAGTACTTC | CASSLHLATLSYEQYF
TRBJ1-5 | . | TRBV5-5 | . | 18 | TGTGCCAGCAGCTTGAGGCCGTGGAGGGGTGGTAGCAATCAGCCCCAGCATTTT | CASSLRPWRGGSNQPQHF
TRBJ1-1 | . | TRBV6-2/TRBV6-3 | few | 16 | TGTGCCAGCAGTTATCGGGACGGGGGAGTGGGTACTGAAGCTTTCTTT | CASSYRDGGVGTEAFF
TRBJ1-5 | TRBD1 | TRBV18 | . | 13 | TGTGCCAGCTCGGGGGACAGAAATCAGCCCCAGCATTTT | CASSGDRNQPQHF
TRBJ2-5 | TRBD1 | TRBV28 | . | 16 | TGTGCCAGCAGTTTACAAACAGGGGGCTGGTTGGAGACCCAGTACTTC | CASSLQTGGWLETQYF
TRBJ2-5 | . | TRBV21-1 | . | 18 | TGTGCCAGCAGCAAAGGAGGGTCCGGGACAGGGGGACAAGAGACCCAGTACTTC | CASSKGGSGTGGQETQYF
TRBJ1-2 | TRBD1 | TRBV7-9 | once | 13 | TGTGCCAGCAGCGCCGGGACAGGCTATGGCTACACCTTC | CASSAGTGYGYTF
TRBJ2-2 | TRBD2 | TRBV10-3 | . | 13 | TGTGCCAGCAAAACTAGCGGGACCGGGGAGCTGTTTTTT | CASKTSGTGELFF
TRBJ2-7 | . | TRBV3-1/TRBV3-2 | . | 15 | TGTGCCAGCAGCCAAGGGCAATCACATTCCTACGAGCAGTACTTC | CASSQGQSHSYEQYF
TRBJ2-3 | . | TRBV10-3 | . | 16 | TGTGCCATCAGTGATTTTGGGCGGGCGGCAGGAGATACGCAGTATTTT | CAISDFGRAAGDTQYF